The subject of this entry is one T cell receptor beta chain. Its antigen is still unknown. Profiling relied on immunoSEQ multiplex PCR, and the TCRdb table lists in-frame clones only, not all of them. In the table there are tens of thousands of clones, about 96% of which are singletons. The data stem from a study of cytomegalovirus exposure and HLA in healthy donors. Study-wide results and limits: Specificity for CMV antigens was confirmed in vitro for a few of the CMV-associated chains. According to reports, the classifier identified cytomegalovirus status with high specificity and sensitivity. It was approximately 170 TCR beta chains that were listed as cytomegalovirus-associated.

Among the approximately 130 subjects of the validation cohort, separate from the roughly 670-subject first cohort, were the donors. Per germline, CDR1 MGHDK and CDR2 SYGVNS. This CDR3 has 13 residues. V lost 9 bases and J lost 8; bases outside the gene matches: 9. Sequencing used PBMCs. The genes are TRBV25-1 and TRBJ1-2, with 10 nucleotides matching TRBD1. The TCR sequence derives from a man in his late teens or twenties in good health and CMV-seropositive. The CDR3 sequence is CASLTGTGDGYTF. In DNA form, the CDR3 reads TGTGCCAGTCTTACCGGGACAGGGGACGGCTACACCTTC.